This TCR beta chain was sequenced during a study of blood T cell repertoires in COVID-19. The wider study: From the United States, Italy and Spain came samples of acute and convalescent COVID-19. T cells, B-cell-depleted T cells, or PBMCs provided the cDNA or gDNA that served as material.

V gave up 6 bases and J gave up 2 bases; unmatched junction bases: 9. The CDR3 is 14 residues long. Germline lookup yields CDR1 SQVTM and CDR2 ANQGSEA. While infection was still active, Seattle patients were enrolled and then followed longitudinally. In the study's own analysis: For nucleated cells, counts were estimated from reference gene primer amplification. The protocol was immunoSEQ multiplex PCR, while the TCRdb copy is restricted to in-frame clones and leaves out a portion. V, J and clone size were drawn from that table, and D and trimming were deduced from the DNA. The sample lists over 250,000 clones, about 87% occurring once.

The sample consisted of peripheral blood. The receptor was derived from a woman aged 50 to 65 with COVID-19, enrolled during active disease. The chain employs TRBV29-1 and TRBJ2-7; 8 bases line up with TRBD1. The CDR3 spells CSVAGQERPYEQYF. Here the CDR3 DNA reads TGCAGCGTCGCGGGACAGGAAAGACCCTACGAGCAGTACTTC.